This entry concerns a single T cell receptor beta chain. What it binds is unknown. The V and J ends lost 7 bases and 2 bases, in that order; junction bases with no gene match: 7. Germline V CDR1 and CDR2: LNHDA, SQIVND (reference sequence). The CDR3 is 14 residues long. Profiled with immunoSEQ multiplex PCR; TCRdb holds only in-frame clones, not every one. The sample carries more than 550,000 clones, roughly two thirds recorded once. This sample is drawn from a study of shared clonotypes between healthy human individuals. General observations from the study: Among the subsets, naive ones generally showed larger estimated richness than memory ones.

The TCR sequence derives from a woman under 40 in good health. The source material was memory CD4+ T cells sorted from blood. Subset described: CD45RA-negative fraction. This sequence joins TRBV19 and TRBJ2-7, with 8 nucleotides matching TRBD2. The CDR3 region has the DNA TGTGCCAGTAAAAGCGGGAGTCAAACCTACGAGCAGTACTTC. Translation gives CASKSGSQTYEQYF.